This T cell receptor (beta chain) originates from a study of CD8 T cells in ankylosing spondylitis. TCRdb re-derived calls from the 5' RACE reads in MiXCR, one entry per CDR3 protein. The data hold 200,000 to 250,000 distinct CDR3 sequences, with about 26% observed a single time. Germline V gene data show CDR1 as SNHLY and CDR2 as FYNNEI. V lost 6 bases and J lost 7; bases outside the gene matches: 12. CDR3 length equals 15 residues. Sequencing was performed on blood, either unsorted or a sorted T cell fraction (not recorded which). This rearrangement joins TRBV2 to TRBJ2-1; 7 nucleotides align to TRBD1. The origin of this receptor is a male donor with ankylosing spondylitis or in good health (not recorded which). The CDR3 sequence is CASRERDSVRNEQFF. As DNA, the CDR3 is TGTGCCAGCAGAGAACGGGACAGTGTCAGGAATGAGCAGTTCTTC.